Below, 9 T cell receptor beta chains from the same sample are listed, as sequenced in a study of shared clonotypes between healthy human individuals. TCRdb's copy holds only in-frame clones and misses some; the assay was immunoSEQ multiplex PCR. Among 2,500,000 or so clones listed, roughly 93% were seen once. Material for sequencing was naive CD4+ T cells from PBMCs. Described subset: CD45RA+ positively selected. The receptor source for this set is a man between 18 and 35 years old in good health. Some clones in this sample may be carry-over from other donors' samples.

The rearrangement links TRBV25-1 to TRBJ1-1; possible D gene TRBD1, 5 bases. CDR1 is MGHDK and CDR2 is SYGVNS in the germline V gene. V was clipped by 4 bases and J by 5 bases, with 23 bases between them. The CDR3 spans 17 residues. The CDR3 here is CASSGPRWPRVRTEAFF. The CDR3 nucleotides read TGTGCCAGCAGTGGACCCAGATGGCCCAGGGTGAGGACTGAAGCTTTCTTT.

This clone turned up a few times. J is TRBJ1-1 and V is TRBV30; D possibly corresponds to TRBD1 (6 bases). The germline V gene encodes CDR1 GTSNPN and CDR2 SVGIG (reference sequence). V lost 2 bases and J lost 10, with 11 bases in between. The CDR3 has 11 amino acids. CDR3 DNA: TGTGCCTGGAGTCCCACAGGGTCAGCTTTCTTT. Its translation: CAWSPTGSAFF.

V is TRBV6-7 and J is TRBJ2-7; 8 bases agree with TRBD1. TRBV6-7 is designated an ORF whose function remains uncertain. This CDR3 comprises 15 residues. J lost 4 bases, V lost 4 bases, and 9 bases had no gene match. In nucleotides, the CDR3 is TGTGCCAGCAGTTCTCAGGGGGCGCAGGAGTACGAGCAGTACTTC. This codes for CASSSQGAQEYEQYF.

V and J are TRBV7-3 and TRBJ1-1; D remains unclear. Germline CDR1 SGHTA, CDR2 FQGTGA. This CDR3 comprises 15 residues. With 5 bases removed from V and 1 base from J, the gap between germline ends came to 14 bases. The chain's CDR3 is CASSLSRDGNTEAFF. Written as DNA, the CDR3 is TGTGCCAGCAGCCTAAGTAGGGATGGGAACACTGAAGCTTTCTTT. The complete variable domain, with remaining parts taken from reference TRBV7-3 and TRBJ1-1, reads GAGVSQTPSNKVTEKGKYVELRCDPISGHTALYWYRQSLGQGPEFLIYFQGTGAADDSGLPNDRFFAVRPEGSVSTLKIQRTERGDSAVYLCASSLSRDGNTEAFFGQGTRLTVV.

The rearrangement links TRBV29-1 to TRBJ2-3, with 12 positions matching TRBD2. There are 17 residues in the CDR3. V shed 3 bases and J 0 bases; nucleotides not matched to a gene: 7. Germline lookup yields CDR1 SQVTM and CDR2 ANQGSEA. The CDR3 sequence is CSVERPSGRGSTDTQYF. DNA for the CDR3: TGCAGCGTTGAGAGGCCTAGCGGGAGGGGAAGCACAGATACGCAGTATTTT.

Concerning this clone: Other DNA sequences in the same sample also yield this CDR3. The V gene is TRBV5-1, the J gene TRBJ1-4; 11 bases are a match to TRBD1. With 0 bases clipped from V and 7 bases from J, the junction kept 2 bases outside the gene matches. The CDR3 consists of 15 residues. From germline, CDR1 is SGHRS and CDR2 YFSETQ. CDR3 amino acids: CASSLAGTGGEKLFF. Here the CDR3 DNA reads TGCGCCAGCAGCTTGGCCGGGACAGGGGGTGAAAAACTGTTTTTT. The variable domain in full, completed from reference TRBV5-1 and TRBJ1-4, reads KAGVTQTPRYLIKTRGQQVTLSCSPISGHRSVSWYQQTPGQGLQFLFEYFSETQRNKGNFPGRFSGRQFSNSRSEMNVSTLELGDSALYLCASSLAGTGGEKLFFGSGTQLSVL.

The chain carries TRBV18 and TRBJ2-3; possible D gene TRBD1, 5 bases. Trimming left V 2 bases short and J 4 bases short, with 10 bases between. CDR3 length: 14 amino acids. The germline gives CDR1 KGHSH, CDR2 LQKENI. CDR3: CASSPIGAADTQYF. CDR3 DNA sequence: TGTGCCAGCTCACCAATAGGGGCCGCAGATACGCAGTATTTT.

The V gene is TRBV11-2, the J gene TRBJ2-1, with D unclear. V shed 2 bases and J shed 0 bases, with 8 bases lying between them. The CDR3 is 15 residues long. Germline V gene data show CDR1 as SGHAT and CDR2 as FQNNGV. CDR3 loop: CASSLTVSSYNEQFF. The CDR3 nucleotides read TGTGCCAGCAGCTTAACGGTAAGCTCCTACAATGAGCAGTTCTTC.

The J gene is TRBJ2-1, the V gene TRBV4-1; D gene unclear. The V gene lost 1 base and the J gene lost 8 bases, with 9 bases spanning the gap. The CDR3 totals 13 residues. Germline CDR1 MGHRA, CDR2 YSYEKL. The CDR3 nucleotides are TGCGCCAGCAGCCAAGGGTCAGGCCATGAGCAGTTCTTC. This gives the protein CASSQGSGHEQFF.